This T cell receptor (beta chain) appears in the sequencing data of a study of T cells after yellow fever vaccination. As for the study in general: The authors prepared low-cell-number fractions using SMART-Seq v4 Ultra Low Input. Study results and limitations: Post-booster reappearance was seen for most primary-vaccination clones (about 96% CD4, 80% to 90% CD8). The CD4 and CD8 compartments had a small share of their clonotypes in common.

The sample holds many counts of this clonotype. Its cognate antigen is unknown. In germline, CDR1 is SEHNR, CDR2 FQNEAQ (reference sequence). Trimming removed 5 bases from V and 0 bases from J; junction bases left unmatched: 10. The CDR3 runs 17 residues. Making TCR cDNA involved 5'RACE template switching, which added UMIs and a universal primer site. TCRdb independently ran MiXCR on the 5' RACE reads; one entry per CDR3 protein. Among 250,000 or so distinct CDR3 sequences listed, approximately 3.5% were seen once. Source: PBMCs, taken 15 days after the yellow fever booster vaccination. This TCR came from a man aged 18 to 29 who received the YFV17D yellow fever vaccine. This chain links TRBV7-9 with TRBJ1-3, with TRBD1 matching 7 bases. The CDR3 here is CASSGVPGQLSGNTIYF. CDR3 bases: TGTGCCAGCAGCGGCGTGCCGGGACAGCTCTCTGGAAACACCATATATTTT.